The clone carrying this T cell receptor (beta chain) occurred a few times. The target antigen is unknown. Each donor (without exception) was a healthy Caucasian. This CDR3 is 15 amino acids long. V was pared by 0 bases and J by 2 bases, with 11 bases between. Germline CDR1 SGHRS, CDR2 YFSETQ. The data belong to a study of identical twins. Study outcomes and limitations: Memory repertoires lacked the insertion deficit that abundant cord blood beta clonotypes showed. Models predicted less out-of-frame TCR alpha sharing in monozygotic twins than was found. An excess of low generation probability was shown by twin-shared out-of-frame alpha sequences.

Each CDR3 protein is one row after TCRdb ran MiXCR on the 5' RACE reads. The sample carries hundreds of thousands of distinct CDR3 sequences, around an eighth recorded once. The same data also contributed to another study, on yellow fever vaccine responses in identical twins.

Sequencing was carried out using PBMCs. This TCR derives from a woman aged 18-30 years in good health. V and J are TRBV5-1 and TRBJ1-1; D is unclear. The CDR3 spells CASSLVKPSNTEAFF. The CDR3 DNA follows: TGCGCCAGCAGCTTGGTAAAGCCCTCTAACACTGAAGCTTTCTTT.